This TCR beta chain was captured in a study of cytomegalovirus exposure and HLA in healthy donors (dated by TCRdb to about 2017). Context from the whole study: According to an earlier analysis of 450 to 650 of the donors, some 180 million T cells yielded 100 million or so unique TCR beta sequences and 250 to 350 Gb of sequence data. An early release covering roughly 640 HLA-typed donors comprised 250 to 350 gigabases of sequencing data and tens of millions of unique TCR sequences. The genetic ancestry cluster associated with self-reported Caucasian donors included 65% to 90% of the 398 genotyped donors. The study was designed to test whether signatures of past pathogen exposure could be identified by cataloging public T cell receptors. The study used immunosequencing to profile the T cell repertoires of around 600 subjects and linked those repertoires to cytomegalovirus serostatus. Besides the first cohort of roughly 700 subjects, a separate validation cohort made up of 120 different subjects was used. The study combined high-throughput TCR immunosequencing, statistical association of individual TCRs with disease status, and machine learning to predict cytomegalovirus infection status. A later analysis re-analyzed previously published TCR beta repertoires from 666 donors and added high-resolution HLA genotyping to study TCR occurrence patterns. Rather than using new phenotypic data, the later analysis identified candidate immune exposures from TCR beta sequences and from how often those sequences occurred across donors. To decide whether each TCR beta V gene segment behaved as functional or pseudogenic, an earlier analysis of nearly 600 of the donors relied on high-throughput TCR beta sequencing. Alongside the repertoire data, information on donor age, sex, ethnicity and CMV serostatus was compiled. A later genetic analysis took genome-wide SNP genotypes for about 60% of the roughly 670 donors and used that subset as a discovery cohort. All discovery cohort repertoires had been generated using a single sequencing platform. HLA typing included class I and class II loci at four-digit resolution. Typing coverage varied by locus: about 620-630 donors for A, B, C, DRB1 and DQB1; some 520 for DQA1; approximately 570 for DPA1; 450 to 480 for DPB1. About five DR-DQ haplotypes were treated as single units for association and clustering because of strong linkage in the cohort. Across 398 genotyped donors of the cohort, an average of roughly 230,000 unique TCR beta nucleotide sequences per donor were sequenced, and approximately 19% of those sequences were non-productive.

Turning to this clone: No antigen is known for it. Nothing much larger sits one base from this clone, and base qualities are not available.

Libraries were made using the immunoSEQ multiplex PCR assay. The multiplex PCR relied on a mix of 60 forward primers for TCR Vbeta segments and 13 reverse primers for TCR Jbeta segments. Amplification of the CDR3 region of rearranged TCR beta genes was performed with a multiplex PCR assay on genomic DNA. On the Illumina HiSeq System, the amplified TCR beta libraries were sequenced as 87-base-pair reads. The original methods were these. In a later analysis, some 80 million unique TCR beta chains were counted across the roughly 670 repertoires, and roughly 11 million of these chains were shared by at least two donors. Raw reads were error-corrected and collapsed into unique sequences by a nearest-neighbor algorithm in which closely related sequences were merged to remove PCR and sequencing errors. To assign V, D and J gene segments, CDR3 sequences were aligned to IMGT reference sequences. For a sequence to be retained, at least a six-nucleotide match to both a V gene segment and a J gene segment was required. Rearrangements were classified as productive when the CDR3 lacked stop codons and remained in frame with V and J, and all other rearrangements were classified as non-productive. CDR3 was defined by IMGT convention, running from the second conserved V-encoded cysteine to the conserved J-encoded phenylalanine. The earlier analysis of about 530 of the donors excluded any sequence lacking an unambiguous match to a single V gene segment. An earlier analysis of approximately 590 of the donors called V segments functional above 56.7% productive rearrangements and segregating when the between-donor standard deviation exceeded 5%. A statistical classification framework was built to diagnose cytomegalovirus status from the catalog of TCR beta chain sequences. V and J gene assignment, in a later analysis, came from comparing TCR nucleotide sequences with IMGT/GENE-DB human TR gene sequences. In a later analysis, CDR3 sequences and most-parsimonious VDJ recombination scenarios were assigned using the TCRdist pipeline. In a later analysis, every TCR beta chain was defined by the combination of its CDR3 amino acid sequence and its V-gene family, and reads without a unique V-gene family were dropped. To address suspected cross-contamination and a sequencing artifact, a later analysis removed roughly 580 highly shared, low-generation-probability nucleotide sequences. For each public chain, a later analysis derived a clonal expansion index from normalized ranks of inferred template counts within each repertoire. In a later analysis, generation probabilities were computed with a VDJ recombination model fitted to out-of-frame rearrangements, and the resulting probabilities were checked against IGoR. In a later analysis, TCR-TCR, TCR-HLA and TCR-CMV co-occurrence was scored with hypergeometric tests, and a repertoire-size bias correction was applied to TCR pairs. To estimate false discovery rates, a later analysis permuted the HLA or CMV assignments 20 times. A later analysis grouped co-occurring TCRs with DBSCAN, adding TCRdist sequence similarity when clustering within HLA-allele-positive subsets. For co-occurrence clustering, repertoires with fewer than 30,000 or more than 120,000 public chains were excluded, along with roughly 5 repertoires with anomalous nucleotide sharing. TCRdb obtained this table from immuneACCESS and retained in-frame rearrangements with V and J assigned. These tables miss some clones; where compared with another copy, unresolved V genes account for less than half of the shortfall, and the remainder is unexplained. V and J calls plus clone size are reproduced from that table; the DNA served to infer D and trimming. This sample has tens of thousands of clones in its table, and about 81% of those were observed once. Together, the top ten hold over 3% of the sample.

In total, more than 500 healthy bone marrow donors made up the cohort. Cohort members were all nominally healthy when sampled, although unrecorded immune exposures were likely present. The donor was CMV seronegative and belonged to the group of 352 seronegative cohort members. Every donor gave a peripheral blood sample, and the peripheral blood mononuclear cells from that sample were used for TCR beta sequencing. Genomic DNA was extracted from the blood cell samples with the Qiagen DNeasy Blood Extraction Kit. The full study reports these points: Some IMGT-functional V segments, including TRBV6-2 and TRBV6-3, could not be distinguished by the 87-base-pair reads and were therefore excluded. The study gave a list of under 200 TCR beta chains associated with cytomegalovirus. Linkage disequilibrium might explain the correlated functional status among segregating V segments, but an unknown experimental factor could not be excluded. Compared with the approximately 700-donor mean, donors in an Asian-associated ancestry cluster had fewer N-insertions in productive TCRs, according to a later genetic analysis. At a false discovery rate of 0.05, a later analysis linked fewer than 20,000 TCR beta sequences to specific HLA alleles. The sequencing pipeline was judged likely to have produced a cluster of highly shared sequence variants as a technical artifact. A further reported finding was that TCR beta sequences accurately predicted the HLA-A and HLA-B alleles for most subjects in the first cohort. In a later analysis, most CMV-associated TCR beta chains were found to appear HLA-restricted, with HLA associations seemingly driven largely by CMV exposure. Because HLA typing was unavailable for some donors at each locus, only the typed subset was used in association tests. When HLA alleles, especially DR and DQ, strongly co-occurred, attributing TCR associations to individual alleles was difficult. The classifier was reported to diagnose cytomegalovirus status with high specificity and sensitivity in both the original cohort and the validation cohort. A later analysis found that HLA-associated TCR beta chains were more clonally expanded and had lower generation probabilities than equally common non-associated chains. Presence/absence analyses assumed roughly uniform sequencing depth across donors, an assumption that may not hold. A few of the identified cytomegalovirus-associated TCR beta chains were confirmed in vitro to be specific for cytomegalovirus antigens. Only TCR beta chains were sequenced in this cohort, and the absence of alpha or paired-chain data limited detectable features. V-gene and J-gene trimming of TCR beta chains was associated with a missense DCLRE1C variant in a later genetic analysis, and the association was replicated in an independent cohort. The only immune exposure information available for the cohort was CMV serostatus. According to the authors, the approach could potentially be generalized to other disease states and immunological phenotypes. A later analysis reported that several top co-occurrence clusters appeared linked to parvovirus B19, influenza, CMV and Epstein-Barr virus. An earlier analysis of 587 of the donors showed that most TCR beta V segments appeared in productive rearrangements either about 87% or about 30% of the time, which broadly matched IMGT annotations. Across donors, most TCR sequences were observed very rarely, whereas some public TCRs were present in many individuals. A later analysis found that TCR association rates varied across HLA loci, with DRB1 alleles showing the most associated TCRs and HLA-C alleles the fewest. Because counts were too low, seventeen rarely observed V segments, including chromosome 9 orphons, were left out of the earlier analysis of some 640 of the donors.

There are 14 amino acids in the CDR3, from cysteine to phenylalanine inclusive. Only the CDR3 DNA is retained, 42 bases long and in frame from the first base. CDR1 and CDR2 are read off the germline V gene (reference sequence) as GTSNPN and SVGIG. Relative to germline, V is 0 bases shorter and J is 5 bases shorter, with 13 bases between their ends. The sample taken for sequencing was PBMCs. This receptor was obtained from a woman aged 40 to 50 in good health and CMV-seronegative. The sequence joins TRBV30 to TRBJ1-2; TRBD1 is a weak D gene call, 5 bases matching. The DNA reads as follows: TGTGCCTGGAGTGTAGGCGGGGGTCAATATGGCTACACCTTC. Its amino acids are CAWSVGGGQYGYTF.